These 10 T cell receptor beta chains originate from one sample sequenced in a study of T cell repertoires in breast cancer. Blocking oligonucleotides added to a second nested PCR suppressed unpaired genes. In TCRdb, the emulsion pairing reads were re-called with MiXCR into one record per CDR3 protein. Of nearly 40,000 distinct CDR3 sequences listed, under 50% were seen once; the top ten hold approximately 62%. Primers covering all TCR V genes were used in emulsion RT-PCR on CD8+ T cells. The sample was CD8+ T cells. All receptors come from a pool of human donors with breast cancer or a healthy control (not recorded which).

The rearrangement links TRBV29-1 to TRBJ2-5; no firm D call. V lost 8 bases and J 5 bases, leaving 12 bases between the germline ends. CDR1 and CDR2 (germline): SQVTM, ANQGSEA. The CDR3 extends over 11 amino acids. The CDR3 is CSSSSGETQYF. The CDR3 bases are TGCAGCTCGAGTTCTGGGGAGACCCAGTACTTC.

This clonotype was seen more than once but under ten times. The genes are TRBV20-1 and TRBJ1-5; 10 bases fit TRBD1. V lost 3 bases, J lost 2 bases, and 7 bases stayed unmatched. The germline CDR1 and CDR2 sequences are DFQATT and SNEGSKA (reference sequence). The CDR3 runs to 16 residues. CDR3 region: CSASGQDRGGNQPQHF. CDR3 sequence (DNA): TGCAGTGCTAGCGGGCAGGACAGGGGGGGCAATCAGCCCCAGCATTTT.

The rearrangement links TRBV27 to TRBJ1-2; 7 bases are a match to TRBD1. The CDR3 runs 15 residues. The V gene's germline CDR1 is MNHEY and CDR2 SMNVEV (reference sequence). The ends lost 7 bases at V and 1 base at J; junction bases unmatched: 9. The CDR3 nucleotides read TGTGCCAGCACCCCGGCAGGGGGTGGTAACTATGGCTACACCTTC. It yields the protein CASTPAGGGNYGYTF.

This clonotype was detected only a few times. The chain links TRBV11-2 to TRBJ2-1; 8 bases are a match to TRBD2. V was pared by 1 base and J by 6 bases, with 5 bases of the junction left unmatched. The CDR3 loop spans 15 amino acids. CDR1 and CDR2 from the germline V gene are SGHAT and FQNNGV. CDR3 amino acids: CASSLVVGGGNEQFF. The CDR3 DNA is TGTGCCAGCAGCTTAGTGGTCGGGGGGGGCAATGAGCAGTTCTTC.

This clonotype occurred once. The chain couples TRBV28 to TRBJ1-1; D possibly corresponds to TRBD1 (6 bases). V shed 10 bases and J shed 8 bases, with 17 bases lying between them. CDR1 and CDR2 (germline): MDHEN, SYDVKM. The CDR3 spans 12 residues. The CDR3 is CAIQGPNAEAFF. CDR3 DNA sequence: TGTGCCATCCAGGGGCCGAACGCAGAAGCTTTCTTT.

In regard to this clonotype: This may stem from a read error, because a much larger clone lies one nucleotide away. The rearrangement uses TRBV20-1 and TRBJ2-3; no clear D gene. Looked up from germline, CDR1 is DFQATT and CDR2 is SNEGSKA (reference sequence). This CDR3 spans 12 amino acids. CDR3 sequence (DNA): TGCGGTGCTCCGACTAGCACAGATACGCAGTATTTT. This gives the protein CGAPTSTDTQYF.

V and J are TRBV12-3 or TRBV12-4 and TRBJ2-3, with TRBD1 matching over 7 bases. V trimming: 5 bases; J trimming: 2 bases; junction bases outside the gene matches: 16. The CDR3 totals 18 residues. The CDR3 nucleotides read TGTGCCAGCAGTCCACCTAGGGCCCGAAGGGGGCACACAGATACGCAGTATTTT. As protein: CASSPPRARRGHTDTQYF.

Concerning this clonotype: One junction end disagrees with the germline gene, perhaps due to a read error. The CDR3 DNA reads as TGTGCCAGCAGCCTGGGGACTAGCAACAATGAGAAGTTCTTC. It yields the protein CASSLGTSNNEKFF. The V and J genes are TRBV4-2 and TRBJ2-1; 9 nucleotides line up with TRBD2. The CDR3 consists of 14 residues. Germline CDR1 is LGHNA and CDR2 is YNFKEQ.

This sequence joins TRBV19 and TRBJ2-3, with 7 bases identical to TRBD1. In germline, CDR1 is LNHDA, CDR2 SQIVND (reference sequence). The CDR3 consists of 15 residues. V dropped 7 bases and J dropped 2; count of bases not matched to a gene: 9. This CDR3 is CASKGAGSITDTQYF. In DNA, the CDR3 is TGTGCCAGTAAGGGGGCAGGTTCCATCACAGATACGCAGTATTTT. The variable domain in full, with the rest retrieved from reference TRBV19 and TRBJ2-3, is DGGITQSPKYLFRKEGQNVTLSCEQNLNHDAMYWYRQDPGQGLRLIYYSQIVNDFQKGDIAEGYSVSREKKESFPLTVTSAQKNPTAFYLCASKGAGSITDTQYFGPGTRLTVL.

The gene calls are TRBV6-1 and TRBJ2-7; 13 bases are a match to TRBD2. The CDR3 loop spans 17 amino acids. Germline V gene data show CDR1 as MNHNS and CDR2 as SASEGT. After removal of 5 bases from V and 3 bases from J, the junction contained 10 bases not matched to a gene. CDR3 sequence (DNA): TGTGCCAGCAGTTCGGGACTAGCGGGACCCCACCTCTACGAGCAGTACTTC. Protein product: CASSSGLAGPHLYEQYF.